Below are 21 T cell receptor beta chains sequenced from a single sample in a study of blood T cell repertoires in COVID-19. This table comes from immunoSEQ multiplex PCR, and its TCRdb copy is limited to in-frame clones, with some not included. The profile shows about 190,000 clones, 85% to 90% of them singletons. What was sequenced was peripheral blood. These receptors were obtained from a man aged 50 to 60 with acute or convalescent COVID-19.

This clone has just one count. The chain is built from TRBV5-8 and TRBJ2-5; 9 bases match TRBD1. The CDR3 has 16 amino acids. Germline-derived CDR1 and CDR2 are SGHTS and YDEGEE. V lost 4 bases to trimming and J lost 1 base; unmatched junction nucleotides: 8. CDR3 sequence (DNA): TGTGCCAGCAGCCCCGGGACAGGGAATCTCCAAGAGACCCAGTACTTC. It encodes CASSPGTGNLQETQYF.

The chain couples TRBV7-2 to TRBJ1-2, with TRBD1 identical over 8 bases. The CDR3 runs to 16 residues. Germline loops: CDR1 SGHTA, CDR2 FQGNSA. J lost 1 base, V lost 5 bases, and 9 bases had no gene match. The CDR3 protein is CASSPFGTGNNYGYTF. Here the CDR3 DNA reads TGTGCCAGCAGCCCCTTCGGGACAGGAAATAACTATGGCTACACCTTC.

The chain combines TRBV7-9 with TRBJ2-2; possible D gene TRBD2, 7 bases. The CDR3 loop spans 17 amino acids. CDR1 and CDR2 from the germline V gene are SEHNR and FQNEAQ (reference sequence). Trimming stripped 0 bases from V and 0 bases from J, with 11 bases between. CDR3 amino acids: CASSLAGGPANTGELFF. As DNA, the CDR3 is TGTGCCAGCAGCTTAGCCGGGGGGCCAGCGAACACCGGGGAGCTGTTTTTT.

This clone came up once. The chain carries TRBV18 and TRBJ1-2, with D unclear. Trimming left V 2 bases short and J 5 bases short, with 12 bases between. The CDR3 is made up of 14 amino acids. The germline gives CDR1 KGHSH, CDR2 LQKENI. The CDR3 sequence: CASSPDYEGYGYTF. CDR3 DNA sequence: TGTGCCAGCTCACCAGACTACGAGGGATATGGCTACACCTTC.

The chain joins TRBV4-1 to TRBJ1-1; 10 bases are a match to TRBD1. The length of the CDR3 is 14 residues. Germline V gene lookup returns CDR1 MGHRA and CDR2 YSYEKL. V was pared by 2 bases and J by 6 bases, with 3 bases of the junction left unmatched. The CDR3 loop is CASSQWTGGSEAFF. The CDR3 region has the DNA TGCGCCAGCAGCCAATGGACAGGGGGGTCTGAAGCTTTCTTT.

This chain joins TRBV28 and TRBJ1-3, with D possibly being TRBD1 (5 bases). V lost 5 bases and J lost 10, with 12 bases in between. Germline V gives CDR1 MDHEN, CDR2 SYDVKM. The CDR3 contains 12 residues. DNA for the CDR3: TGTGCCAGCAGTCCCGGTAGGGGTACCATATATTTT. This encodes CASSPGRGTIYF.

The genes are TRBV27 and TRBJ1-5; D is unclear. Germline CDR1 MNHEY, CDR2 SMNVEV (reference sequence). The CDR3 consists of 13 residues. V lost 5 bases, J lost 6 bases, and 11 bases lay in between. This CDR3 reads CASSSTVTQPQHF. CDR3 DNA sequence: TGTGCCAGCAGTAGTACAGTCACTCAGCCCCAGCATTTT.

The chain has TRBV29-1 and TRBJ1-1; TRBD1 might be the D (6 bases). Trimming stripped 6 bases from V and 4 bases from J, with 15 bases between. Germline lookup yields CDR1 SQVTM and CDR2 ANQGSEA. The CDR3 is made up of 13 amino acids. This CDR3 is CSVGNGGSTEAFF. DNA of the CDR3: TGCAGCGTGGGCAATGGGGGCAGCACTGAAGCTTTCTTT.

The chain is built from TRBV7-3 and TRBJ1-6, with 8 bases matching TRBD1. With V trimmed by 5 bases and J by 9 bases, 9 bases remained unmatched. The CDR3 runs 15 residues. Germline V CDR1 and CDR2: SGHTA, FQGTGA. The DNA of the CDR3 is TGTGCCAGCAGCACAACAGGGGGGCTTGGTTCACCCCTCCACTTT. Its translation: CASSTTGGLGSPLHF.

V is TRBV7-2 and J is TRBJ2-1, with 9 bases aligning to TRBD2. V gave up 3 bases and J gave up 5 bases; unmatched junction bases: 14. The V gene's germline CDR1 is SGHTA and CDR2 FQGNSA. The CDR3 has 18 residues. The CDR3 loop reads CASSFPHMEREDHNEQFF. CDR3 coding DNA: TGTGCCAGCAGCTTCCCCCATATGGAGCGGGAGGACCACAATGAGCAGTTCTTC. The variable domain in full, with the rest retrieved from reference TRBV7-2 and TRBJ2-1, is GAGVSQSPSNKVTEKGKDVELRCDPISGHTALYWYRQSLGQGLEFLIYFQGNSAPDKSGLPSDRFSAERTGGSVSTLTIQRTQQEDSAVYLCASSFPHMEREDHNEQFFGPGTRLTVL.

The rearrangement uses TRBV18 and TRBJ1-1, with unresolved D. The CDR3 extends over 13 amino acids. Trimming left V 8 bases short and J 1 base short, with 11 bases between. Germline values: CDR1 KGHSH, CDR2 LQKENI. The CDR3 DNA is TGTGCCAGCCTCAGTGACAAGAACACTGAAGCTTTCTTT. Its translation: CASLSDKNTEAFF.

As concerns this clone: The junction differs from germline at one of its ends, possibly a read error. This chain uses TRBV2 with TRBJ2-2, with 9 bases lining up with TRBD2. Germline V lookup: CDR1 SNHLY, CDR2 FYNNEI. This CDR3 contains 14 residues. The DNA for the CDR3 is TGTGCCAGCAGTGAAAGACTAGCGGTTGGGGTGCTGTTTTTT. Translated, it gives CASSERLAVGVLFF. Variable domain in full (rest from reference TRBV2 and TRBJ2-2): EPEVTQTPSHQVTQMGQEVILRCVPISNHLYFYWYRQILGQKVEFLVSFYNNEISEKSEIFDDQFSVERPDGSNFTLKIRSTKLEDSAMYFCASSERLAVGVLFFGEGSRLTVL.

This clone was observed a single time. The chain employs TRBV19 and TRBJ2-3; D may be TRBD1 (6 bases). Trimming took off 3 bases at V and 9 bases at J, with 19 bases between the two ends. Germline CDR1 LNHDA, CDR2 SQIVND (reference sequence). The CDR3 sequence is 15 residues long. The CDR3, as DNA: TGTGCCAGTAGTATCAGCCGCAGGGGAAGTTCGACGCAGTATTTT. This encodes CASSISRRGSSTQYF.

This sequence joins TRBV5-1 and TRBJ1-5; D call uncertain. The CDR3 spans 13 residues. CDR1 is SGHRS, CDR2 YFSETQ, per germline. With 1 base removed from V and 4 bases from J, the gap between germline ends came to 6 bases. The DNA of the CDR3 is TGCGCCAGCAGCTTGACAGAGAATCAGCCCCAGCATTTT. Its translation: CASSLTENQPQHF.

The table lists this clone with a few counts. V gene TRBV6-6 combines with J gene TRBJ1-2, with 10 positions matching TRBD1. CDR3 length: 15 amino acids. J lost 2 bases, V lost 4 bases, and 4 bases had no gene match. Germline loops: CDR1 MNHNY, CDR2 SVGAGI (reference sequence). The CDR3 nucleotides read TGTGCCAGCAGTTCGGGACAGGGGAAGAACTATGGCTACACCTTC. Protein product: CASSSGQGKNYGYTF.

The rearrangement links TRBV18 to TRBJ2-7; TRBD1 matches at 10 bases. CDR3 length: 14 residues. Looked up from germline, CDR1 is KGHSH and CDR2 is LQKENI. J was trimmed by 2 bases and V by 6 bases; bases with no gene match: 4. CDR3 sequence: CASSPGQGTYEQYF. The CDR3 DNA reads as TGTGCCAGCTCTCCGGGACAGGGGACCTACGAGCAGTACTTC.

This sequence joins TRBV28 and TRBJ2-3; 9 nucleotides line up with TRBD2. Per germline, CDR1 MDHEN and CDR2 SYDVKM. There are 14 residues in the CDR3. V shed 8 bases, J shed 5 bases, and the junction held 8 bases outside the gene matches. The CDR3 spells CASFSGSTVDTQYF. The CDR3, as DNA: TGTGCCAGCTTTAGCGGGAGTACCGTAGATACGCAGTATTTT.

V usage is TRBV19 and J usage is TRBJ1-1; no definite D call. The CDR3 consists of 13 residues. The V gene's germline CDR1 is LNHDA and CDR2 SQIVND (reference sequence). The V gene lost 4 bases and the J gene lost 1 base, with 7 bases spanning the gap. DNA for the CDR3: TGTGCCAGTAGTAGAGAGAGGAACACTGAAGCTTTCTTT. Its protein product is CASSRERNTEAFF.

The CDR3 spells CASSLLTAYEQYF. The CDR3 region has the DNA TGTGCCAGCAGCTTGCTGACAGCTTACGAGCAGTACTTC. The rearrangement uses TRBV5-5 and TRBJ2-7, with D possibly matching TRBD1 (5 bases). This CDR3 has 13 residues. V gave up 1 base and J gave up 4 bases, with 9 bases separating them. CDR1 and CDR2 (germline): SGHKS, YYEKEE (reference sequence). The variable domain in full, with the rest retrieved from reference TRBV5-5 and TRBJ2-7, is DAGVTQSPTHLIKTRGQQVTLRCSPISGHKSVSWYQQVLGQGPQFIFQYYEKEERGRGNFPDRFSARQFPNYSSELNVNALLLGDSALYLCASSLLTAYEQYFGPGTRLTVT.

The sample holds one count of this clone. The rearrangement uses TRBV7-8 and TRBJ2-6; D might be TRBD2 (6 bases). V was pared by 5 bases and J by 0 bases, with 11 bases between. The CDR3 has 16 residues. Per the germline V gene, CDR1 is SGHVS and CDR2 is FQNEAQ. The CDR3 coding sequence is TGTGCCAGCAGCCGAGGAGGGAGCTCTGGGGCCAACGTCCTGACTTTC. Its protein product is CASSRGGSSGANVLTF.

CDR3 region: CASSSQGEQFF. The CDR3 DNA reads as TGTGCCAGTAGTTCCCAGGGTGAGCAGTTCTTC. V usage is TRBV19 and J usage is TRBJ2-1; possible D gene TRBD1, 5 bases. The CDR3 length is 11 residues. Trimming left V 5 bases short and J 9 bases short, with 8 bases between. Germline CDR1 and CDR2: LNHDA and SQIVND (reference sequence).